This record looks at one T cell receptor beta chain sequence and its context. Its target is not known. Recent acute infections and vaccinations were absent in the healthy HIV-negative adult donors. The split of CD4+ cells yielded CD45RA+ naive and CD45RA-negative memory subsets. This entry is derived from a study of shared clonotypes between healthy human individuals. General study points: In this cohort, only blood was sampled, and tissue repertoires likely differ.

Germline CDR1 reads LGHNA; CDR2 reads YSLEER. V lost 1 base and J lost 0, with 10 bases in between. This CDR3 is built from 16 residues. Replicate PCRs from sorted subsets contained about 0.2 ug DNA, which is around 30,000 T cell genomes. Sequenced by immunoSEQ multiplex PCR; TCRdb stores in-frame clones only, minus some. The table lists 2 million to 2.5 million clones, around 93% of them singletons. The sequenced sample was naive CD4+ T cells from PBMCs. As for subset: CD45RA+ positively selected. The receptor comes from a man between 18 and 35 years old in good health. Some clones in this sample may be carry-over from other donors' samples. This chain joins TRBV4-3 and TRBJ1-5, with D uncertain. The CDR3 DNA sequence: TGCGCCAGCAGCCAAGCTAGAGTTTATAGCAATCAGCCCCAGCATTTT. Its translation: CASSQARVYSNQPQHF.